The next 14 T cell receptor beta chains were all read from a single sample in a study of cytomegalovirus exposure and HLA in healthy donors. Sequencing was performed with immunoSEQ multiplex PCR; in TCRdb, only in-frame clones are kept and a portion is missing. The table shows about 140,000 clones, with almost 90% occurring only once. The specimen sequenced was PBMCs. The receptors stem from a woman between 18 and 29 years old in good health and CMV-seropositive.

The CDR3 is CASSVVGSGGVGETQYF. The CDR3 nucleotides read TGTGCCAGCAGCGTAGTAGGCAGCGGGGGGGTTGGAGAGACCCAGTACTTC. The chain couples TRBV9 to TRBJ2-5, with 10 nucleotides matching TRBD2. The CDR3 consists of 17 residues. Trimming took 0 bases from V and 4 from J; bases not matched to a gene: 9. Germline CDR1 is SGDLS and CDR2 is YYNGEE.

This chain joins TRBV28 and TRBJ2-6; D is uncertain. V dropped 5 bases and J dropped 5 bases, with 22 bases sitting between them. The CDR3 covers 18 residues. Germline loops: CDR1 MDHEN, CDR2 SYDVKM. CDR3 coding DNA: TGTGCCAGCAGTCCCCTTCACGCTAGGAGCCCCTGGGCCAACGTCCTGACTTTC. This encodes CASSPLHARSPWANVLTF.

The chain has TRBV7-2 and TRBJ2-2; TRBD1 matches 8 bases. The CDR3 has 14 amino acids. V was clipped by 6 bases and J by 7 bases; unmatched bases: 7. Germline V gives CDR1 SGHTA, CDR2 FQGNSA. The chain's CDR3 is CASRSTGVHGELFF. The CDR3 nucleotides read TGTGCCAGCAGATCGACAGGGGTTCACGGGGAGCTGTTTTTT.

The rearrangement joins TRBV15 to TRBJ1-5; D remains ambiguous. Germline values: CDR1 LNHNV, CDR2 YYDKDF (reference sequence). V lost 1 base to trimming and J lost 4 bases, with 17 bases between them. CDR3 size: 17 residues. CDR3 bases: TGTGCCACCAGCAGAGTGCGGGGTGGGTCAAGGAATCAGCCCCAGCATTTT. This gives the protein CATSRVRGGSRNQPQHF.

V and J are TRBV5-1 and TRBJ2-2; no clear D. Germline-derived CDR1 and CDR2 are SGHRS and YFSETQ. Trimming took 0 bases from V and 4 from J, leaving 10 bases between them. CDR3 length: 15 amino acids. For the CDR3, the DNA is TGCGCCAGCAGCTTGGCCGAACCCGGCACCGGGGAGCTGTTTTTT. Its translation is CASSLAEPGTGELFF.

The chain combines TRBV2 with TRBJ2-2, with D possibly TRBD1 on 5 matching bases. Trimming took 8 bases from V and 5 from J, leaving 15 bases between them. Germline lookup yields CDR1 SNHLY and CDR2 FYNNEI. This CDR3 has 14 amino acids. The CDR3 coding sequence is TGTGCCAGCGCTCGCGAGCAGGGTACCGGGGAGCTGTTTTTT. It yields the protein CASAREQGTGELFF. The full variable domain, its missing parts supplied by reference TRBV2 and TRBJ2-2, is EPEVTQTPSHQVTQMGQEVILRCVPISNHLYFYWYRQILGQKVEFLVSFYNNEISEKSEIFDDQFSVERPDGSNFTLKIRSTKLEDSAMYFCASAREQGTGELFFGEGSRLTVL.

The V gene is TRBV19, the J gene TRBJ1-1, with 7 positions matching TRBD1. The V segment lost 5 bases and the J segment 4 bases; nucleotides outside the gene matches: 7. Germline lookup yields CDR1 LNHDA and CDR2 SQIVND (reference sequence). The CDR3 loop spans 14 amino acids. CDR3 nucleotide sequence: TGTGCCAGTAGTCCACGACAGGGTGCCACTGAAGCTTTCTTT. Amino acid sequence: CASSPRQGATEAFF.

This clone was observed once. The gene calls are TRBV28 and TRBJ2-7; TRBD2 agrees at 11 bases. The germline CDR1 and CDR2 sequences are MDHEN and SYDVKM. The CDR3 extends over 14 amino acids. The J segment lost 5 bases and the V segment lost 2 bases, leaving 2 bases of the junction unmatched. The CDR3 loop is CASSLLAGGNEQYF. CDR3 sequence (DNA): TGTGCCAGCAGTTTACTAGCGGGGGGCAACGAGCAGTACTTC.

This chain uses TRBV5-1 with TRBJ1-3; TRBD1 agrees at 8 bases. Trimming cost V 1 base and J 3 bases; bases outside gene matches: 3. CDR1 is SGHRS and CDR2 is YFSETQ in the germline V gene. This CDR3 spans 15 amino acids. The CDR3 region has the DNA TGCGCCAGCAGCTTGCAGACAGGGGATGGAAACACCATATATTTT. It codes for CASSLQTGDGNTIYF.

The V and J genes are TRBV28 and TRBJ2-3; possibly TRBD2 for D (6 bases). The V and J ends lost 3 bases and 4 bases respectively, with 8 bases between them. This CDR3 is built from 13 residues. CDR1 is MDHEN and CDR2 is SYDVKM in the germline V gene. The CDR3 DNA is TGTGCCAGCAGTTTGGGACTGCCAGATACGCAGTATTTT. Its protein product is CASSLGLPDTQYF.

In DNA, the CDR3 is TGTGCCAGCAGCCAAGAGAGAGCCAGCGGGGGGGCGCATGAGCAGTTCTTC. Translation gives CASSQERASGGAHEQFF. The rearrangement links TRBV4-2 to TRBJ2-1, with 10 bases fitting TRBD2. Germline V gene lookup returns CDR1 LGHNA and CDR2 YNFKEQ. The CDR3 is 17 residues long. Trimming took 0 bases from V and 8 from J; bases not matched to a gene: 10.

CDR3 sequence reads: CASSPLSGANVLTF. The DNA of the CDR3 is TGTGCCAGCAGCCCCCTATCTGGGGCCAACGTCCTGACTTTC. V usage is TRBV27 and J usage is TRBJ2-6; D remains ambiguous. V lost 6 bases to trimming and J lost 1 base, with 7 bases between them. Germline assignment: CDR1 MNHEY and CDR2 SMNVEV (reference sequence). CDR3 length equals 14 residues. The whole variable domain, filled in from reference TRBV27 and TRBJ2-6, reads EAQVTQNPRYLITVTGKKLTVTCSQNMNHEYMSWYRQDPGLGLRQIYYSMNVEVTDKGDVPEGYKVSRKEKRNFPLILESPSPNQTSLYFCASSPLSGANVLTFGAGSRLTVL.

This chain uses TRBV5-1 with TRBJ2-2, with a weak D call TRBD1 (5 bases). Trimming pared 7 bases from V and 0 bases from J, leaving 10 bases between. The CDR3 runs 14 residues. Per the germline V gene, CDR1 is SGHRS and CDR2 is YFSETQ. CDR3 coding DNA: TGCGCCAGCCAGGGCCCCGCGAACACCGGGGAGCTGTTTTTT. Encoded protein: CASQGPANTGELFF.

The V gene is TRBV5-4, the J gene TRBJ1-4; 10 bases map to TRBD1. The CDR3 sequence is 15 residues long. Germline lookup yields CDR1 SGHNT and CDR2 YYREEE (reference sequence). V lost 4 bases to trimming and J lost 8 bases; unmatched junction nucleotides: 8. The CDR3 loop reads CASSPTRDRGEKLFF. The CDR3 coding sequence is TGTGCCAGCAGCCCAACCCGGGACAGGGGAGAAAAACTGTTTTTT.